The 32 T cell receptor beta chains presented below share a single source sample, sequenced in a study of blood T cell repertoires in COVID-19 (dated by TCRdb to about 2020). The receptor library was made with the immunoSEQ multiplex PCR assay. Imported from immuneACCESS, the table was reduced by TCRdb to in-frame sequences with V and J called. These copies leave out some clones; in studies compared against another copy, an unresolved V gene accounts for under half, and the cause of the remainder is not known. Present in this sample are some 110,000 clones, roughly 89% of which were seen just once. The ten largest make up about 4.5% of the sample. Material: peripheral blood. The receptors were gathered from a man in his forties or fifties with acute or convalescent COVID-19.

The rearrangement links TRBV5-1 to TRBJ1-1, with 9 bases lining up with TRBD1. Per germline, CDR1 SGHRS and CDR2 YFSETQ. The junction had 12 bases not matched to a gene; V was cut back by 0 bases and J by 3 bases. This CDR3 is built from 18 residues. CDR3 DNA sequence: TGCGCCAGCAGCTTGGGGACAGGGGCCAACTTTCAGGACACTGAAGCTTTCTTT. Translation gives CASSLGTGANFQDTEAFF.

V gene TRBV9 combines with J gene TRBJ1-5; 9 bases map to TRBD1. Trimming removed 3 bases from V and 0 bases from J; junction bases left unmatched: 10. The CDR3 has 18 amino acids. Germline CDR1 SGDLS, CDR2 YYNGEE. CDR3 protein: CASSEEGTGPYSNQPQHF. The CDR3 DNA reads as TGTGCCAGCAGCGAGGAGGGGACAGGGCCCTATAGCAATCAGCCCCAGCATTTT. Combining the CDR3 with reference TRBV9 and TRBJ1-5 gives the whole variable domain DSGVTQTPKHLITATGQRVTLRCSPRSGDLSVYWYQQSLDQGLQFLIQYYNGEERAKGNILERFSAQQFPDLHSELNLSSLELGDSALYFCASSEEGTGPYSNQPQHFGDGTRLSIL.

The genes are TRBV29-1 and TRBJ2-3; D is possibly TRBD1 (6 bases). The CDR3 runs to 10 residues. CDR1 is SQVTM and CDR2 is ANQGSEA in the germline V gene. V dropped 7 bases and J dropped 6 bases, with 8 bases sitting between them. CDR3 loop: CSARGDTQYF. The CDR3 DNA reads as TGCAGCGCTAGGGGGGATACGCAGTATTTT.

This rearrangement joins TRBV19 to TRBJ2-4; 7 nucleotides match TRBD2. The CDR3 has 15 amino acids. Trimming removed 4 bases from V and 4 bases from J; junction bases left unmatched: 7. Per the germline V gene, CDR1 is LNHDA and CDR2 is SQIVND (reference sequence). CDR3 nucleotides: TGTGCCAGTAGTAAAGGGAGGGAGGGAAAAAACATTCAGTACTTC. It translates to CASSKGREGKNIQYF. Supplemented by reference TRBV19 and TRBJ2-4, the full variable domain reads DGGITQSPKYLFRKEGQNVTLSCEQNLNHDAMYWYRQDPGQGLRLIYYSQIVNDFQKGDIAEGYSVSREKKESFPLTVTSAQKNPTAFYLCASSKGREGKNIQYFGAGTRLSVL.

This clone was seen only a few times. The rearrangement joins TRBV11-2 to TRBJ2-7; possibly TRBD1 for D (6 bases). This CDR3 is built from 11 residues. Per germline, CDR1 SGHAT and CDR2 FQNNGV. V gave up 8 bases and J gave up 5 bases, with 10 bases separating them. The CDR3 DNA follows: TGTGCCAGCGGCCAGGGGAACGAGCAGTACTTC. Protein sequence: CASGQGNEQYF.

The chain is built from TRBV10-1 and TRBJ2-3; 9 nucleotides match TRBD2. The CDR3 is 16 amino acids. In germline, CDR1 is WNHNN, CDR2 SYGVQD (reference sequence). The ends lost 7 bases at V and 0 bases at J; junction bases unmatched: 8. The CDR3: CASTDGTSKSTDTQYF. The CDR3 DNA reads TGCGCCAGCACGGACGGGACTAGCAAAAGCACAGATACGCAGTATTTT.

The CDR3 DNA is TGTGCCAGTAGTCCAGGAACTTTAAATGAAAAACTGTTTTTT. Protein sequence: CASSPGTLNEKLFF. The V and J genes are TRBV19 and TRBJ1-4, with D unresolved. CDR1 LNHDA and CDR2 SQIVND come from the germline V gene (reference sequence). V dropped 5 bases and J dropped 5 bases, with 12 bases sitting between them. CDR3 length equals 14 residues.

The V gene is TRBV18, the J gene TRBJ2-5, with 9 bases lining up with TRBD2. The CDR3 spans 16 residues. Germline CDR1 is KGHSH and CDR2 is LQKENI. V lost 2 bases and J lost 0; bases outside the gene matches: 4. CDR3 sequence (DNA): TGTGCCAGCTCACCAAGACTAGCGGAAGACCAAGAGACCCAGTACTTC. Protein product: CASSPRLAEDQETQYF.

The chain uses TRBV10-3 and TRBJ2-7, with TRBD1 matching over 7 bases. Germline V gene lookup returns CDR1 ENHRY and CDR2 SYGVKD. V gave up 6 bases and J gave up 2 bases; unmatched junction bases: 7. The CDR3 is made up of 14 amino acids. CDR3 nucleotide sequence: TGTGCCATCAGACCCGGACAGGATACCTACGAGCAGTACTTC. Protein: CAIRPGQDTYEQYF.

The chain links TRBV5-4 to TRBJ2-3, with D perhaps matching TRBD1 (5 bases). The germline CDR1 and CDR2 sequences are SGHNT and YYREEE (reference sequence). The CDR3 totals 17 residues. V lost 9 bases to trimming and J lost 1 base, with 24 bases between them. CDR3 nucleotide sequence: TGTGCCATGGGGCCCTTAACTCTCACCGTAGGCACAGATACGCAGTATTTT. This codes for CAMGPLTLTVGTDTQYF.

This clone was counted between two and nine times. The chain recombines TRBV11-3 with TRBJ2-1; 10 bases line up with TRBD2. CDR1 is SGHNT and CDR2 is YENEEA in the germline V gene. The CDR3 length is 15 residues. The J segment lost 9 bases and the V segment lost 1 base, leaving 6 bases of the junction unmatched. In DNA form, the CDR3 reads TGTGCCAGCAGCTTAGCCAGCGGGGGGGCCGGTGAGCAGTTCTTC. This codes for CASSLASGGAGEQFF. Based on the CDR3 plus reference TRBV11-3 and TRBJ2-1, the full variable domain is EAGVVQSPRYKIIEKKQPVAFWCNPISGHNTLYWYLQNLGQGPELLIRYENEEAVDDSQLPKDRFSAERLKGVDSTLKIQPAELGDSAVYLCASSLASGGAGEQFFGPGTRLTVL.

V is TRBV7-6 and J is TRBJ1-3, with TRBD1 identical over 8 bases. The germline V gene encodes CDR1 SGHVS and CDR2 FNYEAQ. CDR3 size: 16 residues. V lost 5 bases and J lost 1; bases outside the gene matches: 7. DNA of the CDR3: TGTGCCAGCAGCCCCGACAGGGGTGTATCTGGAAACACCATATATTTT. Translated: CASSPDRGVSGNTIYF.

The chain joins TRBV6-4 to TRBJ1-5; D unclear. The CDR3 spans 14 residues. V was clipped by 4 bases and J by 5 bases, with 12 bases between them. Germline CDR1 MRHNA, CDR2 SNTAGT. CDR3 DNA sequence: TGTGCCAGCAGTGCCTCAGGCGGGGATCAGCCCCAGCATTTT. It specifies CASSASGGDQPQHF.

Here the CDR3 reads CASSPLGGSFFTEAFF. For the CDR3, the DNA is TGTGCCAGCAGTCCCCTAGGGGGCTCGTTCTTTACTGAAGCTTTCTTT. This chain connects TRBV2 to TRBJ1-1; TRBD1 aligns across 7 bases. The CDR3 sequence is 16 residues long. CDR1 is SNHLY, CDR2 FYNNEI, per germline. Trimming removed 5 bases from V and 5 bases from J; junction bases left unmatched: 14.

This clone has just one count. V usage is TRBV2 and J usage is TRBJ1-1, with D unclear. Germline V CDR1 and CDR2: SNHLY, FYNNEI. There are 10 residues in the CDR3. Trimming shortened V by 8 bases and J by 7 bases, and 8 bases separated the two germline ends. DNA for the CDR3: TGTGCCAGCGGTCAGTTTGAAGCTTTCTTT. The encoded protein is CASGQFEAFF.

V and J are TRBV5-1 and TRBJ1-1, with 8 bases fitting TRBD1. Germline V gives CDR1 SGHRS, CDR2 YFSETQ. V dropped 5 bases and J dropped 4; count of bases not matched to a gene: 7. The CDR3 covers 14 residues. This chain's CDR3 is CASRGTGLGTEAFF. The CDR3 bases are TGCGCCAGCAGAGGGACAGGTCTGGGCACTGAAGCTTTCTTT.

The DNA for the CDR3 is TGTGCCAGCACCCAAGGGGGGGATGAGCAGTTCTTC. This encodes CASTQGGDEQFF. The V gene is TRBV11-2, the J gene TRBJ2-1; a possible D gene is TRBD2 (7 bases). The germline V and J ends were trimmed by 7 bases and 8 bases, with 12 bases remaining between them. The CDR3 has 12 residues. Per the germline V gene, CDR1 is SGHAT and CDR2 is FQNNGV. The whole variable domain, remainder taken from reference TRBV11-2 and TRBJ2-1, is EAGVAQSPRYKIIEKRQSVAFWCNPISGHATLYWYQQILGQGPKLLIQFQNNGVVDDSQLPKDRFSAERLKGVDSTLKIQPAKLEDSAVYLCASTQGGDEQFFGPGTRLTVL.

This clone was seen a single time. The gene calls are TRBV5-1 and TRBJ1-3; D remains unclear. Trimming cost V 6 bases and J 2 bases, with 15 bases left between them. Germline values: CDR1 SGHRS, CDR2 YFSETQ. The CDR3 spans 15 residues. The CDR3 nucleotides are TGCGCCAGCACCGACTCCACGGGGACTGGAAACACCATATATTTT. Amino acid sequence: CASTDSTGTGNTIYF.

This rearrangement joins TRBV9 to TRBJ2-7; maybe TRBD1 (5 bases). Germline-derived CDR1 and CDR2 are SGDLS and YYNGEE. The V gene lost 3 bases and the J gene lost 2 bases, with 12 bases spanning the gap. The CDR3 loop spans 14 amino acids. CDR3 region: CASSEGAAPYEQYF. CDR3 in DNA: TGTGCCAGCAGCGAAGGGGCAGCTCCCTACGAGCAGTACTTC. Variable domain in full (rest from reference TRBV9 and TRBJ2-7): DSGVTQTPKHLITATGQRVTLRCSPRSGDLSVYWYQQSLDQGLQFLIQYYNGEERAKGNILERFSAQQFPDLHSELNLSSLELGDSALYFCASSEGAAPYEQYFGPGTRLTVT.

The rearrangement uses TRBV7-2 and TRBJ1-6; tentative D call: TRBD1 (5 bases). The V gene's germline CDR1 is SGHTA and CDR2 FQGNSA. This CDR3 contains 18 residues. Trimming removed 5 bases at V and 6 bases at J, with 23 bases between. In nucleotides, the CDR3 is TGTGCCAGCAGCGGTAGAGGCCCGGGCCTTGGGGCTAATTCACCCCTCCACTTT. Its translation: CASSGRGPGLGANSPLHF.

Only a few counts were recorded for this clone. Other nucleotide sequences in the sample specify the same CDR3. The CDR3 spells CAISESGLQGLSSGNTIYF. The DNA for the CDR3 is TGTGCCATCAGTGAGTCGGGCCTACAGGGACTAAGCTCTGGAAACACCATATATTTT. This rearrangement joins TRBV10-3 to TRBJ1-3; tentative D call: TRBD1 (6 bases). With 0 bases removed from V and 0 bases from J, the gap between germline ends came to 18 bases. CDR3 size: 19 residues. Germline V gene lookup returns CDR1 ENHRY and CDR2 SYGVKD.

The V and J genes are TRBV19 and TRBJ1-1; unclear D gene. The V end was cut by 7 bases, the J end by 0 bases, with 12 bases between. The CDR3 loop spans 14 amino acids. Germline CDR1 is LNHDA and CDR2 is SQIVND (reference sequence). CDR3 amino acids: CASTQYQLNTEAFF. In nucleotides, the CDR3 is TGTGCCAGTACCCAATATCAGTTGAACACTGAAGCTTTCTTT.

The chain is built from TRBV6-5 and TRBJ1-4; 7 nucleotides align to TRBD1. The V segment lost 3 bases and the J segment 5 bases; nucleotides outside the gene matches: 3. CDR3 length: 14 residues. CDR1 is MNHEY and CDR2 is SVGAGI in the germline V gene. The CDR3 nucleotides read TGTGCCAGCAGTTATGGGACAGTCAATGAAAAACTGTTTTTT. Translated, it gives CASSYGTVNEKLFF.

Regarding this clone: A read error may account for a junction end that differs from germline. V and J are TRBV30 and TRBJ2-3; tentatively, D is TRBD2 (6 bases). The CDR3 contains 11 residues. CDR1 is GTSNPN, CDR2 SVGIG, per germline (reference sequence). The CDR3 reads CGWRAGNTQYF. The DNA for the CDR3 is TGTGGCTGGAGGGCAGGAAATACGCAGTATTTT.

This clone was seen once. The V call is TRBV5-6, the J call TRBJ2-1; D might be TRBD1 (6 bases). The CDR3 sequence is 16 residues long. The V gene's germline CDR1 is SGHDT and CDR2 YYEEEE. Trimming took off 0 bases at V and 0 bases at J, with 10 bases between the two ends. The CDR3 region is CASSLVQGSSYNEQFF. The CDR3 DNA is TGTGCCAGCAGCTTGGTTCAGGGGAGCTCCTACAATGAGCAGTTCTTC.

The rearrangement joins TRBV6-6 to TRBJ1-2; D remains ambiguous. Trimming took off 2 bases at V and 0 bases at J, with 13 bases between the two ends. The CDR3 contains 16 residues. Looked up from germline, CDR1 is MNHNY and CDR2 is SVGAGI (reference sequence). The CDR3 here is CASSYGGRRANYGYTF. DNA for the CDR3: TGTGCCAGCAGTTACGGTGGCCGGAGAGCTAACTATGGCTACACCTTC.

The chain combines TRBV5-6 with TRBJ2-3, with D tentatively TRBD1 (5 bases). The CDR3 is 14 residues long. With 1 base removed from V and 3 bases from J, the gap between germline ends came to 9 bases. Looked up from germline, CDR1 is SGHDT and CDR2 is YYEEEE. The chain's CDR3 is CASSLLGETDTQYF. The CDR3 region has the DNA TGTGCCAGCAGCTTGTTAGGGGAAACAGATACGCAGTATTTT.

The chain employs TRBV9 and TRBJ2-1; D may be TRBD2 (6 bases). This CDR3 spans 14 amino acids. Trimming removed 4 bases at V and 7 bases at J, with 15 bases between. Germline CDR1 and CDR2: SGDLS and YYNGEE. The CDR3 DNA is TGTGCCAGCAGCTCTCCCGGGACTCATAATGAGCAGTTCTTC. This gives the protein CASSSPGTHNEQFF.

This chain's CDR3 is CASSYDSTGPTYEQYF. In DNA form, the CDR3 reads TGTGCCAGCAGTTACGATTCTACAGGGCCAACCTACGAGCAGTACTTC. This sequence joins TRBV6-2 or TRBV6-3 and TRBJ2-7; tentatively, D is TRBD1 (6 bases). The CDR3 has 16 residues. Deletions cut 2 bases from V and 2 bases from J, with 16 bases between. Germline V gene data show CDR1 as MNHEY and CDR2 as SVGEGT.

This clone has a single count. This rearrangement joins TRBV10-2 to TRBJ2-6, with unresolved D. The CDR3 contains 12 residues. V lost 7 bases to trimming and J lost 4 bases, with 5 bases between them. Germline V gene sequence: CDR1 WSHSY, CDR2 SAAADI. CDR3 amino acids: CASTAGANVLTF. In nucleotides, the CDR3 is TGCGCCAGCACCGCGGGGGCCAACGTCCTGACTTTC.

This rearrangement joins TRBV7-3 to TRBJ1-1; 12 nucleotides agree with TRBD1. The CDR3 spans 15 residues. After removal of 2 bases from V and 2 bases from J, the junction contained 0 bases not matched to a gene. Per germline, CDR1 SGHTA and CDR2 FQGTGA. CDR3 DNA sequence: TGTGCCAGCAGCTTAGGGACAGGGGGCAACACTGAAGCTTTCTTT. Translating gives CASSLGTGGNTEAFF.

The chain links TRBV6-5 to TRBJ2-3; TRBD2 agrees at 8 bases. CDR3 length: 14 residues. Germline V CDR1 and CDR2: MNHEY, SVGAGI. V lost 6 bases, J lost 1 base, and 3 bases stayed unmatched. CDR3: CASRAGVRTDTQYF. CDR3 DNA sequence: TGTGCCAGCAGAGCGGGGGTACGCACAGATACGCAGTATTTT.